Listed below are T cell receptor beta chains from one sample, sequenced in a study of technical replicates of blood from a few donors. Data came from immunoSEQ multiplex PCR; TCRdb stores just in-frame clones and leaves some out. The table has over 70,000 clones, roughly 90% seen once. Sequencing input: T cells isolated from PBMCs. The origin of the receptors is a human donor in good health. The CDR3 runs from the conserved cysteine through the conserved F or W. A D gene is named only where the DNA matches it firmly. Part of the rows lack a size; the others show once, few, many or a class for expanded clones.

J gene: TRBJ2-7
clone size: NA
D gene: TRBD1
V gene: TRBV30
CDR3 protein: CAWAPGQVTYEQYF
CDR3 DNA: TGTGCCTGGGCACCGGGACAGGTCACCTACGAGCAGTACTTC

J gene: TRBJ2-5
clone size: NA
D gene: NA
V gene: TRBV7-9
CDR3 protein: CASSLIGDTGQETQYF
CDR3 DNA: TGTGCCAGCAGCTTAATCGGGGACACGGGACAAGAGACCCAGTACTTC

J gene: TRBJ2-1
clone size: NA
D gene: TRBD2
V gene: TRBV13
CDR3 protein: CASSLSLAGAGEQFF
CDR3 DNA: TGTGCCAGCAGCTTATCGCTAGCGGGCGCCGGTGAGCAGTTCTTC

J gene: TRBJ1-5
clone size: few
D gene: NA
V gene: TRBV29-1
CDR3 protein: CSVEGREGQPQHF
CDR3 DNA: TGCAGCGTTGAGGGCAGGGAGGGTCAGCCCCAGCATTTT

J gene: TRBJ1-4
clone size: NA
D gene: NA
V gene: TRBV5-1
CDR3 protein: CASSRAAANEKLFF
CDR3 DNA: TGCGCCAGCAGCCGTGCGGCGGCTAATGAAAAACTGTTTTTT

J gene: TRBJ1-2
clone size: NA
D gene: NA
V gene: TRBV7-2
CDR3 protein: CASRNTGSYGYTF
CDR3 DNA: TGTGCCAGCAGAAACACAGGGAGTTATGGCTACACCTTC

J gene: TRBJ1-5
clone size: NA
D gene: NA
V gene: TRBV27
CDR3 protein: CASSLSWYSNQPQHF
CDR3 DNA: TGTGCCAGCAGTTTAAGCTGGTATAGCAATCAGCCCCAGCATTTT

J gene: TRBJ1-2
clone size: NA
D gene: TRBD1
V gene: TRBV7-3
CDR3 protein: CASSLKGTGDLYGYTF
CDR3 DNA: TGTGCCAGCAGCTTAAAGGGAACAGGGGACCTCTATGGCTACACCTTC

J gene: TRBJ1-1
clone size: NA
D gene: NA
V gene: TRBV28
CDR3 protein: CASSEAGAMNTEAFF
CDR3 DNA: TGTGCCAGCAGTGAGGCAGGGGCGATGAACACTGAAGCTTTCTTT

J gene: TRBJ1-2
clone size: NA
D gene: NA
V gene: TRBV30
CDR3 protein: CAWSLRNYGYTF
CDR3 DNA: TGTGCCTGGAGCCTACGGAACTATGGCTACACCTTC

J gene: TRBJ2-7
clone size: NA
D gene: TRBD1
V gene: TRBV28
CDR3 protein: CASSSQDNRASGGYYEQYF
CDR3 DNA: TGTGCCAGCAGTTCACAAGATAACAGGGCCTCAGGGGGATACTACGAGCAGTACTTC

J gene: TRBJ1-1
clone size: once
D gene: NA
V gene: TRBV11-3
CDR3 protein: CASSLEGREAFF
CDR3 DNA: TGTGCCAGCAGCTTAGAGGGCAGGGAAGCTTTCTTT

J gene: TRBJ1-1
clone size: NA
D gene: NA
V gene: TRBV6-4
CDR3 protein: CASRTHENTEAFF
CDR3 DNA: TGTGCCAGCAGGACACATGAGAACACTGAAGCTTTCTTT

J gene: TRBJ1-5
clone size: once
D gene: NA
V gene: TRBV18
CDR3 protein: CASSPGLDNQPQHF
CDR3 DNA: TGTGCCAGCTCACCAGGGCTTGACAATCAGCCCCAGCATTTT

J gene: TRBJ2-1
clone size: NA
D gene: TRBD2
V gene: TRBV28
CDR3 protein: CASGHRAGVGNEQFF
CDR3 DNA: TGTGCCAGCGGCCACAGAGCGGGAGTAGGGAATGAGCAGTTCTTC

J gene: TRBJ2-2
clone size: NA
D gene: NA
V gene: TRBV6-5
CDR3 protein: CASSYPGQIDTGELFF
CDR3 DNA: TGTGCCAGCAGTTACCCGGGACAAATAGACACCGGGGAGCTGTTTTTT

J gene: TRBJ2-7
clone size: NA
D gene: NA
V gene: TRBV6-1
CDR3 protein: CASSEARGSYEQYF
CDR3 DNA: TGTGCCAGCAGTGAAGCGCGGGGTTCCTACGAGCAGTACTTC

J gene: TRBJ1-2
clone size: NA
D gene: NA
V gene: TRBV30
CDR3 protein: CAWSVRQFSYTF
CDR3 DNA: TGTGCCTGGAGTGTAAGACAGTTCTCCTACACCTTC

J gene: TRBJ2-7
clone size: NA
D gene: NA
V gene: TRBV9
CDR3 protein: CASGSGTREQYF
CDR3 DNA: TGTGCCAGCGGATCCGGGACAAGGGAGCAGTACTTC

J gene: TRBJ2-7
clone size: NA
D gene: NA
V gene: TRBV15
CDR3 protein: CATSRSGQGRVYEQYF
CDR3 DNA: TGTGCCACCAGCAGATCGGGGCAGGGGAGGGTCTACGAGCAGTACTTC

J gene: TRBJ2-7
clone size: NA
D gene: NA
V gene: TRBV4-2
CDR3 protein: CASSHGPEDAYEQYF
CDR3 DNA: TGTGCCAGCAGCCACGGCCCGGAGGATGCCTACGAGCAGTACTTC

J gene: TRBJ2-7
clone size: NA
D gene: TRBD1
V gene: TRBV28
CDR3 protein: CASSSIRDSLYEQYF
CDR3 DNA: TGTGCCAGCAGTTCAATCCGGGACAGCCTCTACGAGCAGTACTTC